These T cell receptor beta chains were read from a single sample in a study of blood T cells in healthy people across ages. From the 5' RACE reads, TCRdb called clonotypes with MiXCR, one entry per CDR3 protein. In the table there are approximately 900,000 distinct CDR3 sequences, roughly 29% of which are singletons. These data were likewise used in another study, on T cells of mothers and their children.

The sequencing sample was made of blood. These receptors all stem from a woman in her forties in good health. CDR3s include the opening cysteine and the closing phenylalanine or tryptophan. D genes are given only for firm matches. Clone size, where shown, is once, few, many, or a class for clones that have expanded.

v_gene	j_gene	len	abundance	d_gene	CDR3aa
TRBV28	TRBJ2-1	15	many	TRBD1	CASSPDRVINNEQFF
TRBV27	TRBJ2-3	17	.	TRBD1	CASRRGTGTGGLDTQYF
TRBV7-7	.	15	.	TRBD1	CASSLRQQGGETQYF
TRBV20-1	TRBJ1-4	16	few	.	CSARATNLTTNEKLFF
TRBV6-6	TRBJ1-2	13	.	.	CASNLDGVSGYTF
TRBV6-1	TRBJ2-7	15	few	TRBD1	CASSGVTGGKHEQYF
TRBV9	TRBJ1-1	15	.	TRBD1	CASSASGGVNTEAFF
TRBV10-3	TRBJ2-3	16	.	.	CAISELWGRGTDTQYF
TRBV11-2	TRBJ2-2	14	few	.	CASSLVFDTGELFF
TRBV6-2/TRBV6-3	TRBJ2-6	15	.	.	CASSLGWTGANVLTF
TRBV6-5	TRBJ2-4	13	.	.	CASSYSRLDEQYF
TRBV10-3	TRBJ1-6	15	few	TRBD1	CAISEGGTANSSLHF
TRBV7-2	TRBJ1-6	12	many	.	CASSLGDSPLHF
TRBV27	TRBJ1-5	15	few	.	CASSLSRGARVPQHF
TRBV12-3/TRBV12-4	TRBJ1-1	15	many	.	CASSSNRQANTEAFF
TRBV12-3/TRBV12-4	TRBJ1-2	18	.	TRBD1	CASSLGGTGVPTNYGYTF
TRBV20-1	TRBJ2-7	14	many	.	CSARDSRGRYEQYF
TRBV10-3	TRBJ2-7	14	many	.	CAISEYTRPYEQYF
TRBV11-2	TRBJ2-4	15	few	.	CASSPRRGAKNIQYF
TRBV27	TRBJ1-2	16	.	TRBD1	CASSRDRGTANYGYTF
TRBV2	TRBJ1-5	13	.	.	CASSATGNQPQHF
TRBV28	TRBJ1-2	14	.	TRBD1	CASYSTGEGYGYTF
TRBV25-1	TRBJ2-4	14	.	.	CASSLGQGAREQYF
TRBV20-1	TRBJ2-5	14	many	TRBD2	CSATGGTRQETQYF
TRBV20-1	TRBJ1-5	15	.	.	CSAQDGTYSNQPQHF
TRBV20-1	TRBJ2-7	14	few	.	CSASSPGAPYEQYF
TRBV5-1	TRBJ2-1	14	few	TRBD1	CASSSVEGASEQFF
TRBV4-2	TRBJ2-7	16	many	.	CASSPLSFGGKDEQYF
TRBV12-3/TRBV12-4	TRBJ2-1	14	few	.	CASSLWGDVAEQFF
TRBV4-1	TRBJ1-1	13	many	.	CASSQGRGTEAFF
TRBV20-1	TRBJ1-4	12	.	.	CSAKGVNEKLFF
TRBV7-8	TRBJ2-3	17	.	TRBD2	CASSFASGATSTDTQYF